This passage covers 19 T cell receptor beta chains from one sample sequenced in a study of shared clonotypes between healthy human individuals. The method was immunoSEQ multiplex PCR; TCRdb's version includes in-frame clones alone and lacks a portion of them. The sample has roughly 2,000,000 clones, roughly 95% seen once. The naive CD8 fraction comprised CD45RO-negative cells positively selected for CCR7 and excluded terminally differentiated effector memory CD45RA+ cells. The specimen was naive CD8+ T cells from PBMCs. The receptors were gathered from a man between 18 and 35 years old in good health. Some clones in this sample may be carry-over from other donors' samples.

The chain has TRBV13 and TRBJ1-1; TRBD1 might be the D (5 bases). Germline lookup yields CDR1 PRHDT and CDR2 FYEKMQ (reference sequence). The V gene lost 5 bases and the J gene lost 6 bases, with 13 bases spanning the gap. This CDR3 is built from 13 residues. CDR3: CASSEGWGAEAFF. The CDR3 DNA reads TGTGCCAGCAGCGAGGGATGGGGGGCTGAAGCTTTCTTT.

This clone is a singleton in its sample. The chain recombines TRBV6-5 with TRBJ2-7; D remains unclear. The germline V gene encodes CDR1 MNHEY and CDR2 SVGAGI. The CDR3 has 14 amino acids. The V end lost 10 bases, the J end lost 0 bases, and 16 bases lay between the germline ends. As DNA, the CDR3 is TGTGCCACAGTCCCCACGAGAAGCTCCTACGAGCAGTACTTC. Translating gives CATVPTRSSYEQYF.

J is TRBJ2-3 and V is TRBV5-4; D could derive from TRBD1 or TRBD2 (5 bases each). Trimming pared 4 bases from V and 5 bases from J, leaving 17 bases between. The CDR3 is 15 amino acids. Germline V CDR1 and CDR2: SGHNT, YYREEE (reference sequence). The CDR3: CASSPPGTPLDTQYF. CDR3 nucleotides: TGTGCCAGCAGCCCCCCCGGGACCCCTCTAGATACGCAGTATTTT.

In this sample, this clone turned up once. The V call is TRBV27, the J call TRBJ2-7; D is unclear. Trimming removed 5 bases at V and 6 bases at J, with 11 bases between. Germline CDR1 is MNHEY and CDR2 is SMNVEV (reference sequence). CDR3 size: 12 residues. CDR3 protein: CASSATLGEQYF. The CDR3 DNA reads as TGTGCCAGCAGTGCGACACTTGGCGAGCAGTACTTC.

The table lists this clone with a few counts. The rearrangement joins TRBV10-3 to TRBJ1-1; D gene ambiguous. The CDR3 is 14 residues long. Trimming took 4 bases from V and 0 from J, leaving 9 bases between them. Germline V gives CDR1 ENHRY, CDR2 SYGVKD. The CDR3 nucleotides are TGTGCCATCAGTGGCCCTCCCGTGAACACTGAAGCTTTCTTT. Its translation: CAISGPPVNTEAFF.

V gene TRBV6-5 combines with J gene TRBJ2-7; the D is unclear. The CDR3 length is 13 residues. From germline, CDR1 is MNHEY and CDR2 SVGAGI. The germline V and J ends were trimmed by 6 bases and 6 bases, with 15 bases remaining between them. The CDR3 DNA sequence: TGTGCCAGCAGCCCCGTGGGTGGGATCGAGCAGTACTTC. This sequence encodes CASSPVGGIEQYF.

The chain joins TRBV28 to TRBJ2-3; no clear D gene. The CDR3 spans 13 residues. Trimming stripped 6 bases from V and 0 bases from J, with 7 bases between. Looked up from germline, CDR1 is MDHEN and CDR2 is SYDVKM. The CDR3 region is CASRPGSTDTQYF. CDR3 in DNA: TGTGCCAGCAGACCCGGGAGCACAGATACGCAGTATTTT.

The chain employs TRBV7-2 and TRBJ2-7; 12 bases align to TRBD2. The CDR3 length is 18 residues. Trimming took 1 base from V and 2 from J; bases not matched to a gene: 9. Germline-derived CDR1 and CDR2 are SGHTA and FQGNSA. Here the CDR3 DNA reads TGTGCCAGCAGCTTAGGACTAGCGGGAGTCCGTACCGCCTACGAGCAGTACTTC. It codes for CASSLGLAGVRTAYEQYF.

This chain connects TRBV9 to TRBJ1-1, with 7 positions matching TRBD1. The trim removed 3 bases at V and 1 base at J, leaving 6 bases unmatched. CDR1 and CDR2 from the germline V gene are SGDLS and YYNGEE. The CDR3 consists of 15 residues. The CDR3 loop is CASSDGTEGNTEAFF. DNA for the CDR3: TGTGCCAGCAGCGATGGGACAGAGGGGAACACTGAAGCTTTCTTT.

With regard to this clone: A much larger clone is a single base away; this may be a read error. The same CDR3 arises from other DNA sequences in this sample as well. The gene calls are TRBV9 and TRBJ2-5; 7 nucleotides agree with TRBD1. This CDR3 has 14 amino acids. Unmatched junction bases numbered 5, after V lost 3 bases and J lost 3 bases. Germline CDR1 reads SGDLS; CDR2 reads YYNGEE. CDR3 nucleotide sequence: TGTGCCAGCAGCGCCTCCGGGACAGAAGAGACCCAGTACTTC. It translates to CASSASGTEETQYF.

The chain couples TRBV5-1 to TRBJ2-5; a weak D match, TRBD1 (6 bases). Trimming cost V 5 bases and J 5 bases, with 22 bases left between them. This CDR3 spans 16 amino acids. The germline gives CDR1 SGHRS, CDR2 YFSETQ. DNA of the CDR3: TGCGCCAGCAGTTCCTACCCGGACAGTTATACGGAGACCCAGTACTTC. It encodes CASSSYPDSYTETQYF.

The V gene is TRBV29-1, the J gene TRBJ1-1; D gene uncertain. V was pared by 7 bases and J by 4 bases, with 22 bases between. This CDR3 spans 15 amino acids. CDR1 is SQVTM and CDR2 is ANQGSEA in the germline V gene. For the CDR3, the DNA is TGCAGCGGCCAAGGAAGCCGCGAGGGTACCACTGAAGCTTTCTTT. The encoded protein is CSGQGSREGTTEAFF.

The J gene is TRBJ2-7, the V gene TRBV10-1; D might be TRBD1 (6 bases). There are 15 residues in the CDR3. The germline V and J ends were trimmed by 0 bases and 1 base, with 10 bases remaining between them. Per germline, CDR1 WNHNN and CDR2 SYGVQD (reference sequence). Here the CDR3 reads CASSESEDSSYEQYF. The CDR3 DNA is TGCGCCAGCAGTGAGTCCGAGGACAGTTCCTACGAGCAGTACTTC.

For the CDR3, the DNA is TGCGCCAGCAGCCAGAACAGGGGAATCCTCGCGGAGCAGTACTTC. As protein: CASSQNRGILAEQYF. The chain is built from TRBV4-3 and TRBJ2-7; TRBD1 agrees at 7 bases. Germline CDR1 reads LGHNA; CDR2 reads YSLEER. The junction had 12 bases not matched to a gene; V was cut back by 3 bases and J by 7 bases. CDR3 length equals 15 residues.

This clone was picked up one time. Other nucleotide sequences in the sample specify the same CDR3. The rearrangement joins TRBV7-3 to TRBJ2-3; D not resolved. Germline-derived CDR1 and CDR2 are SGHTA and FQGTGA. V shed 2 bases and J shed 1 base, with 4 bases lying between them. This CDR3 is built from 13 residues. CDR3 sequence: CASSLSGTDTQYF. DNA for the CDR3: TGTGCCAGCAGCTTATCAGGCACAGATACGCAGTATTTT.

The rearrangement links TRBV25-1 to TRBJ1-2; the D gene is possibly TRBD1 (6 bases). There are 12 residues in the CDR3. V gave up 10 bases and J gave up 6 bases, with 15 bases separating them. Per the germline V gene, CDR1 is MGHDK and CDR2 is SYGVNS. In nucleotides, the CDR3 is TGTGCCACCATCGACAGGAACGATGGCTACACCTTC. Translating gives CATIDRNDGYTF.

The CDR3 DNA sequence: TGTGCCAGCAGCAACAGAGACCCCTGGACTAGCGGCAACACAGATACGCAGTATTTT. It is translated as CASSNRDPWTSGNTDTQYF. The rearrangement joins TRBV11-3 to TRBJ2-3, with TRBD2 identical over 10 bases. This CDR3 contains 19 residues. V shed 5 bases, J shed 2 bases, and the junction held 16 bases outside the gene matches. The germline gives CDR1 SGHNT, CDR2 YENEEA.

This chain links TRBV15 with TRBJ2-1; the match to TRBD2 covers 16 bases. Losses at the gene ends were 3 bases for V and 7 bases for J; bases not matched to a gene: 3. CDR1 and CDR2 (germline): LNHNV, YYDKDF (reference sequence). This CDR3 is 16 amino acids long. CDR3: CATSRGGLAGGNEQFF. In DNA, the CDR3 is TGTGCCACCAGCAGGGGGGGACTAGCGGGAGGGAATGAGCAGTTCTTC.

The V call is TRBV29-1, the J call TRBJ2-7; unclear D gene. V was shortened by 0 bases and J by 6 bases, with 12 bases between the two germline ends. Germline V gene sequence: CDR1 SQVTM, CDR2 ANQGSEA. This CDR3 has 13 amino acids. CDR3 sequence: CSVEDAQRGEQYF. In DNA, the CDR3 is TGCAGCGTTGAAGATGCCCAAAGAGGCGAGCAGTACTTC.